A selection of T cell receptor beta chains follows, all from one sample in a study of memory CD4+ T cells and cytomegalovirus serostatus. Assay: immunoSEQ multiplex PCR; the TCRdb copy retains only in-frame clones and omits some. The table shows 40,000 to 55,000 clones, with around 80% occurring only once. The sample comprised memory CD4+ T cells from blood. The receptors stem from an adult in good health and CMV-seropositive. The CDR3 runs from the conserved cysteine through the conserved F or W. D genes are given only for firm matches. Rows give clone size only sometimes, using once, few, many, or a class for an expanded clone.

size | J | D | V | DNA | CDR3
medium-sized | TRBJ2-7 | TRBD2 | TRBV6-5 | TGTGCCAGCAGGGCCCGGAGGGCGGGAGTTAACGAGCAGTACTTC | CASRARRAGVNEQYF
NA | TRBJ2-5 | NA | TRBV2 | TGTGCCAGCAGTGCCAGAGGGATGAAGACCCAGTACTTC | CASSARGMKTQYF
NA | TRBJ2-5 | NA | TRBV19 | TGTGCCAGTAGTGTACCGGGACTTGGAGGGACCCAGTACTTC | CASSVPGLGGTQYF
NA | TRBJ1-5 | NA | TRBV25-1 | TGTGCCAGCAGGGGAGGTAGCAATCAGCCCCAGCATTTT | CASRGGSNQPQHF
NA | TRBJ2-2 | NA | TRBV9 | TGTGCCAGCAGCTACCAGGGGAACACCGGGGAGCTGTTTTTT | CASSYQGNTGELFF
NA | TRBJ2-7 | TRBD1 | TRBV18 | TGTGCCAGCTCACCACAGTCAGCAGGGGGCTTGTACGAGCAGTACTTC | CASSPQSAGGLYEQYF
NA | TRBJ1-1 | NA | TRBV2 | TGTGCCAGCAAGAGGGAAACTGAAGCTTTCTTT | CASKRETEAFF
few | TRBJ2-1 | NA | TRBV7-2 | TGTGCCAGCAGCGTAAGCAGAAGCGAGCAGTTCTTC | CASSVSRSEQFF
NA | TRBJ1-2 | NA | TRBV5-6 | TGTGCCAGCAGCCCGCCAGGAGGAACCAACTATGGCTACACCTTC | CASSPPGGTNYGYTF
NA | TRBJ2-1 | NA | TRBV30 | TGTGCCTGGAGTCGGACAGAAGGGTTCCCATATGAGCAGTTCTTC | CAWSRTEGFPYEQFF
NA | TRBJ2-7 | TRBD1 | TRBV28 | TGTGCCAGCAGTTTAAACCGGCAGGGGGCTTACGAGCAGTACTTC | CASSLNRQGAYEQYF
once | TRBJ2-1 | NA | TRBV9 | TGTGCCAGCAGCCCTCCCGGTGCCCGAGGGGATGAGCAGTTCTTC | CASSPPGARGDEQFF
NA | TRBJ2-7 | NA | TRBV27 | TGTGCCAGCAGTTACAAGCCAGGACCACCTGGCGAGCAGTACTTC | CASSYKPGPPGEQYF
NA | TRBJ2-1 | TRBD2 | TRBV7-9 | TGTGCCAGCAGCCTTAGCGGGAATTCCTACAATGAGCAGTTCTTC | CASSLSGNSYNEQFF
NA | TRBJ1-4 | NA | TRBV12-5 | TGTGCTAGTGGTTTGGCCCAGGGATCAGGGCCCGAAAAACTGTTTTTT | CASGLAQGSGPEKLFF
NA | TRBJ1-2 | NA | TRBV7-2 | TGTGCCAGCAGCTCCCACAGGAAAGAGTATAGTGGCTACACCTTC | CASSSHRKEYSGYTF
NA | TRBJ2-1 | NA | TRBV2 | TGTGCCAGCAGGAAGGGACTGTTCAATGAGCAGTTCTTC | CASRKGLFNEQFF
NA | TRBJ2-1 | NA | TRBV13 | TGTGCCAGCAGCCTACAGGGCTCCTACAATGAGCAGTTCTTC | CASSLQGSYNEQFF
few | TRBJ1-2 | TRBD1 | TRBV7-2 | TGTGCCAGCAGCCTAGGGACAGTCGTAGGGAATTATGGCTACACCTTC | CASSLGTVVGNYGYTF
NA | TRBJ1-2 | TRBD1 | TRBV5-4 | TGTGCCAGCAGCCGCGACAGGGGGCATGGCTACACCTTC | CASSRDRGHGYTF
NA | TRBJ2-4 | NA | TRBV7-2 | TGTGCCAGCAGCGGGAGCCTTACCAAAAACATTCAGTACTTC | CASSGSLTKNIQYF
NA | TRBJ2-2 | NA | TRBV11-2 | TGTGCCAGCGGCGATGGGTCCAGGAGGGACACCGGGGAGCTGTTTTTT | CASGDGSRRDTGELFF
NA | TRBJ1-1 | NA | TRBV5-1 | TGCGCCAGCAGCTTGTGGTTGAACACTGAAGCTTTCTTT | CASSLWLNTEAFF
NA | TRBJ1-2 | NA | TRBV7-2 | TGTGCCAGCAGCCCGGAACCAAGAGGGAAAGGCTACACCTTC | CASSPEPRGKGYTF
NA | TRBJ2-5 | TRBD2 | TRBV7-2 | TGTGCCAGCAGCGCCGGACTAGCGGGGGGGCCGGAGGGGACCCAGTACTTC | CASSAGLAGGPEGTQYF
NA | TRBJ1-3 | NA | TRBV28 | TGTGCCAGCAGTTCCCCTAGGTCCGCCTCTGGAAACACCATATATTTT | CASSSPRSASGNTIYF
once | TRBJ2-5 | NA | TRBV7-2 | TGTGCCAGCAGTCCAACCTACAGACTTGGGGAGACCCAGTACTTC | CASSPTYRLGETQYF
NA | TRBJ2-3 | NA | TRBV11-2 | TGTGCCAGCAGCTTAGATCTCCCCACAGATACGCAGTATTTT | CASSLDLPTDTQYF
few | TRBJ2-4 | TRBD1 | TRBV29-1 | TGCAGCGTTTCCGGACAGGGAGCCAAAAACATTCAGTACTTC | CSVSGQGAKNIQYF
NA | TRBJ1-4 | NA | TRBV28 | TGTGCCAGCAGTCGGGCCAGCCTAGTTGAAAAACTGTTTTTT | CASSRASLVEKLFF
NA | TRBJ1-5 | TRBD1 | TRBV6-5 | TGTGCCAGCAGTTACTCAAGGGGGCCCAATCAGCCCCAGCATTTT | CASSYSRGPNQPQHF
once | TRBJ2-1 | NA | TRBV7-2 | TGTGCCAGCAGCCCCCGGGACGGCTACAATGAGCAGTTCTTC | CASSPRDGYNEQFF
NA | TRBJ2-1 | TRBD2 | TRBV27 | TGTGCCAGCAGTTCCCAACTAGCGGGGACTAATGAGCAGTTCTTC | CASSSQLAGTNEQFF
NA | TRBJ1-2 | TRBD1 | TRBV13 | TGTGCCAGCAGCCTACGACTGGGACAGGGCTATGGCTACACCTTC | CASSLRLGQGYGYTF
NA | TRBJ2-7 | TRBD2 | TRBV5-6 | TGTGCCACCCAACTAGCGGGAGTGGTCGAGCAGTACTTC | CATQLAGVVEQYF
NA | TRBJ2-5 | NA | TRBV7-7 | TGTGCTAGCAGCTCTGGACGGGGGTCAGAGACCCAGTACTTC | CASSSGRGSETQYF
once | TRBJ1-3 | TRBD1 | TRBV5-1 | TGCGCCAGCAGCATGGGACAGTCAAGCTCTGGAAACACCATATATTTT | CASSMGQSSSGNTIYF
medium-sized | TRBJ1-1 | NA | TRBV19 | TGTGCCAGTAGTAAGGGACATCTGAACACTGAAGCTTTCTTT | CASSKGHLNTEAFF
few | TRBJ2-2 | NA | TRBV28 | TGTGCCAGCAGTCCCCCCGAGTTGTCCAGGGGCCTCAGCCCGGCCGGGGAGCTGTTTTTT | CASSPPELSRGLSPAGELFF
NA | TRBJ1-1 | NA | TRBV5-6 | TGTGCCAGCAGCCTCCACGGGGGCACTGAAGCTTTCTTT | CASSLHGGTEAFF
NA | TRBJ2-7 | NA | TRBV6-6 | TGTGCCAGCAGTTCATCGGGGATACGAGGGAACTTC | CASSSSGIRGNF
NA | TRBJ2-2 | NA | TRBV7-2 | TGTGCCAGCAGCTTTAAAGGCACCGGGGAGCTGTTTTTT | CASSFKGTGELFF
NA | TRBJ2-7 | TRBD1 | TRBV19 | TGTGCCAGTAGTAAAGGGACAGGGGAACGCGAGCAGTACTTC | CASSKGTGEREQYF
once | TRBJ1-5 | TRBD1 | TRBV7-2 | TGTGCCAGCAGCTTACAGGGGGGTGATCAGCCCCAGCATTTT | CASSLQGGDQPQHF
NA | TRBJ2-5 | NA | TRBV5-1 | TGCGCCAGCAGCCCGGCCGGTGGGACCCAGTACTTC | CASSPAGGTQYF
NA | TRBJ2-6 | TRBD1 | TRBV28 | TGTGCCAGCTCCTGGGACAGGGAGGCTGGGGCCAACGTCCTGACTTTC | CASSWDREAGANVLTF
few | TRBJ1-2 | NA | TRBV7-9 | TGTGCCAGCAGTGGGGAATACGATGGCTACACCTTC | CASSGEYDGYTF
NA | TRBJ1-1 | NA | TRBV5-1 | TGCGCCAGCAGCTTGCGCCAGGGGTTAACTGAAGCTTTCTTT | CASSLRQGLTEAFF
few | TRBJ2-2 | TRBD1 | TRBV2 | TGTGCCAGCAGGCCGGGACAGGGAAGGGGGGAGCTGTTTTTT | CASRPGQGRGELFF
NA | TRBJ1-1 | NA | TRBV29-1 | TGCAGCGTCTCTCGGGACGCCCACCAGGAGACTGAAGCTTTCTTT | CSVSRDAHQETEAFF
NA | TRBJ1-2 | NA | TRBV7-8 | TGTGCCAGCAGCTTAGACACAGGGCGGTATGGCTACACCTTC | CASSLDTGRYGYTF
NA | TRBJ2-5 | NA | TRBV7-2 | TGTGCCAGCAGCTTAGGGGGGAGTTTAGAGACCCAGTACTTC | CASSLGGSLETQYF
NA | TRBJ2-1 | TRBD2 | TRBV14 | TGTGCCAGCGGAGCGACTAGCGGGAGGGCCAAAAATGAGCAGTTCTTC | CASGATSGRAKNEQFF
NA | TRBJ1-5 | NA | TRBV7-3 | TGTGCCAGCAGCCCTCCGGGACGGCAGAATCAGCCCCAGCATTTT | CASSPPGRQNQPQHF
NA | TRBJ1-2 | NA | TRBV19 | TGTGCCAGTAGTCGGTTCAAAGACTATGGCTACACCTTC | CASSRFKDYGYTF
NA | TRBJ1-2 | NA | TRBV15 | TGTGCCACCAGCAGAGCGCCAGAGGGAACTAGGACCTTC | CATSRAPEGTRTF
once | TRBJ2-1 | TRBD1 | TRBV5-8 | TGTGCCAGCAGTTCACAGGGGCGAACCTACAATGAGCAGTTCTTC | CASSSQGRTYNEQFF
NA | TRBJ2-1 | NA | TRBV19 | TGTGCCAGTAGCCGCTTCGGGGGCGATGAGCAGTTCTTC | CASSRFGGDEQFF
once | TRBJ2-2 | NA | TRBV29-1 | TGCAGCGTTGAAGCCACTTGGGGGGCCGGGGAGCTGTTTTTT | CSVEATWGAGELFF
NA | TRBJ2-1 | TRBD2 | TRBV6-5 | TGTGCCAGCAGTTTAGCGGGGGGGCTACATGAGCAGTTCTTC | CASSLAGGLHEQFF